This note documents a single T cell receptor (beta chain) sequence. Each participant's cohort was designated according to participant-reported clinical history. The sample comes from a study of blood T cell repertoires in COVID-19. Study-wide context: Cohort 3 recovery required two negative PCRs, clearance, or symptom resolution.

Generated by immunoSEQ multiplex PCR, the TCRdb table keeps only in-frame clones and is missing some. Of roughly 210,000 clones listed, around nine tenths are singletons. V trimming: 0 bases; J trimming: 4 bases; junction bases outside the gene matches: 8. In germline, CDR1 is SGHNT, CDR2 YYREEE (reference sequence). The CDR3 contains 16 residues. The sample comprised PBMCs or T cells enriched from blood (not recorded which). The receptor comes from a man under 40 in a cohort exposed to, infected with or recovered from COVID-19 (not recorded which). This chain connects TRBV5-4 to TRBJ2-5, with 8 bases aligning to TRBD2. CDR3 loop: CASSLETAGAGETQYF. CDR3 bases: TGTGCCAGCAGCTTGGAAACAGCGGGAGCCGGAGAGACCCAGTACTTC.